This note documents a single T cell receptor beta chain sequence. Per the authors' pipeline: Estimation of nucleated cell counts relied on the amplification of reference gene primers. The method was immunoSEQ multiplex PCR; TCRdb's version includes in-frame clones alone and lacks a portion of them. That table gives V, J and clone size, and the DNA gave D and trimming. The profile shows more than 150,000 clones, approximately 80% of them singletons. These data originate in a study of blood T cell repertoires in COVID-19. Germline V gives CDR1 SNHLY, CDR2 FYNNEI. The CDR3 covers 13 residues. Trimming took 1 base from V and 5 from J, leaving 8 bases between them. Participant ages covered roughly 18 to 89 years across 24 US areas. Participants classified as exposed had met a COVID-19 case within 2 weeks before study entry.

The genes are TRBV2 and TRBJ2-5; D is ambiguous. The sequenced material came from PBMCs or T cells enriched from blood (not recorded which). This TCR was recovered from a man between 60 and 75 years old who had been exposed to COVID-19. CDR3 sequence (DNA): TGTGCCAGCAGTGAAGGGCCCACGGAGACCCAGTACTTC. Protein product: CASSEGPTETQYF.